A single sample is the source of the 25 T cell receptor beta chains below, sequenced in a study of cytomegalovirus exposure and HLA in healthy donors. Primers included in the PCR were 60 Vbeta and 13 Jbeta primers. The repertoire was sequenced with immunoSEQ multiplex PCR; TCRdb's copy has only in-frame clones and lacks some. The sample lists some 120,000 clones, approximately 79% seen once, with less than 4.5% in the top ten. The sequenced sample consisted of PBMCs. The origin of the receptors is a man under 40 in good health and CMV-seronegative.

V gene TRBV6-6 combines with J gene TRBJ1-2, with 7 nucleotides matching TRBD1. CDR3 length equals 13 residues. The V gene's germline CDR1 is MNHNY and CDR2 SVGAGI (reference sequence). J was trimmed by 0 bases and V by 11 bases; bases with no gene match: 6. The CDR3 region is CAGGTATNYGYTF. Written as DNA, the CDR3 is TGTGCCGGAGGGACAGCGACTAACTATGGCTACACCTTC.

This clone showed up just a few times. The V and J genes are TRBV27 and TRBJ1-1, with 8 bases matching TRBD1. The junction had 7 bases not matched to a gene; V was cut back by 2 bases and J by 5 bases. Germline CDR1 is MNHEY and CDR2 is SMNVEV (reference sequence). The CDR3 spans 15 residues. The CDR3: CASSLGTGGRTEAFF. DNA of the CDR3: TGTGCCAGCAGTTTAGGGACAGGAGGGAGGACTGAAGCTTTCTTT.

The J gene is TRBJ2-1, the V gene TRBV7-9; 9 nucleotides line up with TRBD1. There are 15 residues in the CDR3. Germline V lookup: CDR1 SEHNR, CDR2 FQNEAQ (reference sequence). V shed 4 bases and J 8 bases; nucleotides not matched to a gene: 9. This chain's CDR3 is CASSSRDRAMYEQFF. The CDR3 region has the DNA TGTGCCAGCAGCTCCCGGGACAGGGCTATGTATGAGCAGTTCTTC. Based on the CDR3 plus reference TRBV7-9 and TRBJ2-1, the full variable domain is DTGVSQNPRHKITKRGQNVTFRCDPISEHNRLYWYRQTLGQGPEFLTYFQNEAQLEKSRLLSDRFSAERPKGSFSTLEIQRTEQGDSAMYLCASSSRDRAMYEQFFGPGTRLTVL.

The rearrangement joins TRBV4-2 to TRBJ1-2; 9 nucleotides align to TRBD1. J was trimmed by 8 bases and V by 6 bases; bases with no gene match: 10. CDR3 length: 14 amino acids. CDR1 LGHNA and CDR2 YNFKEQ come from the germline V gene. This CDR3 reads CASRRPGQGEGYTF. The CDR3 bases are TGTGCCAGCAGAAGACCGGGACAGGGTGAGGGCTACACCTTC.

This chain uses TRBV9 with TRBJ2-1; 10 nucleotides match TRBD2. V was pared by 4 bases and J by 8 bases, with 9 bases of the junction left unmatched. CDR3 length: 15 amino acids. The germline V gene encodes CDR1 SGDLS and CDR2 YYNGEE. The CDR3 DNA follows: TGTGCCAGCAGCATCCAGCGGGGGGGCCAGGATGAGCAGTTCTTC. It translates to CASSIQRGGQDEQFF.

The chain joins TRBV2 to TRBJ2-1, with 11 bases identical to TRBD2. The CDR3 has 17 residues. With 4 bases clipped from V and 6 bases from J, the junction kept 11 bases outside the gene matches. The germline gives CDR1 SNHLY, CDR2 FYNNEI. Here the CDR3 DNA reads TGTGCCAGCAGTGGGCCAGGAGTAGCGGGGGGGAGCAATGAGCAGTTCTTC. Translating it yields CASSGPGVAGGSNEQFF.

This chain links TRBV7-3 with TRBJ2-2, with D uncertain. Germline V gives CDR1 SGHTA, CDR2 FQGTGA. The CDR3 runs 14 residues. The ends were cut back, 2 bases at V and 6 bases at J, with 10 bases in the middle. CDR3 region: CASSLGPNPGELFF. CDR3 bases: TGTGCCAGCAGCTTAGGGCCAAACCCCGGGGAGCTGTTTTTT. Using reference TRBV7-3 and TRBJ2-2 for the parts outside the CDR3, the full variable domain is GAGVSQTPSNKVTEKGKYVELRCDPISGHTALYWYRQSLGQGPEFLIYFQGTGAADDSGLPNDRFFAVRPEGSVSTLKIQRTERGDSAVYLCASSLGPNPGELFFGEGSRLTVL.

The chain recombines TRBV6-5 with TRBJ2-3, with 8 bases that match TRBD2. CDR3 length: 15 residues. V gave up 6 bases and J gave up 6 bases; unmatched junction bases: 11. Germline V gene lookup returns CDR1 MNHEY and CDR2 SVGAGI. CDR3 amino acids: CASSQSSGWSDTQYF. CDR3 DNA: TGTGCCAGCAGCCAATCTAGCGGGTGGAGCGATACGCAGTATTTT.

The rearrangement uses TRBV7-2 and TRBJ2-5; 15 bases match TRBD2. Germline-derived CDR1 and CDR2 are SGHTA and FQGNSA. The ends lost 1 base at V and 5 bases at J; junction bases unmatched: 8. The CDR3 is 18 residues long. CDR3 sequence reads: CASSLDRTSGGAGETQYF. The CDR3 DNA follows: TGTGCCAGCAGCTTAGACCGGACTAGCGGGGGGGCCGGGGAGACCCAGTACTTC.

V is TRBV27 and J is TRBJ2-2, with TRBD2 matching 8 bases. The CDR3 consists of 14 residues. Germline loops: CDR1 MNHEY, CDR2 SMNVEV (reference sequence). V trimming: 10 bases; J trimming: 0 bases; junction bases outside the gene matches: 4. The CDR3 nucleotides read TGTGCCACCCGGGAGGGGTCGAACACCGGGGAGCTGTTTTTT. Protein: CATREGSNTGELFF.

This clone has more than one count but fewer than ten. J is TRBJ1-4 and V is TRBV5-6; the match to TRBD1 covers 8 bases. Looked up from germline, CDR1 is SGHDT and CDR2 is YYEEEE. CDR3 length equals 13 residues. V gave up 4 bases and J gave up 8 bases; unmatched junction bases: 4. This chain's CDR3 is CASSGTGFEKLFF. The CDR3 DNA reads as TGTGCCAGCAGCGGGACAGGTTTCGAAAAACTGTTTTTT.

This clone was counted a few times. The CDR3 coding sequence is TGTGCCAGCTCCGGGACAGGGAATCAGCCCCAGCATTTT. Its translation is CASSGTGNQPQHF. V usage is TRBV14 and J usage is TRBJ1-5; 9 nucleotides line up with TRBD1. CDR3 length equals 13 residues. J was trimmed by 4 bases and V by 8 bases; bases with no gene match: 3. The germline gives CDR1 SGHDN, CDR2 FVKESK.

The sample holds one count of this clone. This rearrangement joins TRBV5-1 to TRBJ2-5; maybe TRBD1 (5 bases). V lost 0 bases and J lost 6, with 12 bases in between. Germline V gives CDR1 SGHRS, CDR2 YFSETQ. The CDR3 has 14 residues. The CDR3 DNA sequence: TGCGCCAGCAGCTTGGGACAGAGTCTACAGACCCAGTACTTC. Residues: CASSLGQSLQTQYF. Filled out from reference TRBV5-1 and TRBJ2-5, the complete variable domain reads KAGVTQTPRYLIKTRGQQVTLSCSPISGHRSVSWYQQTPGQGLQFLFEYFSETQRNKGNFPGRFSGRQFSNSRSEMNVSTLELGDSALYLCASSLGQSLQTQYFGPGTRLLVL.

CDR3 loop: CASSQDPGQGIYGYTF. The CDR3 bases are TGCGCCAGCAGCCAAGACCCCGGACAGGGGATCTATGGCTACACCTTC. The chain links TRBV4-3 to TRBJ1-2; 9 nucleotides align to TRBD1. J gave up 4 bases and V 0 bases, and 6 bases lay outside the gene matches. Germline V gives CDR1 LGHNA, CDR2 YSLEER. This CDR3 contains 16 residues.

The chain links TRBV20-1 to TRBJ2-1; tentative D call: TRBD2 (5 bases). Trimming shortened V by 5 bases and J by 8 bases, and 10 bases separated the two germline ends. The CDR3 totals 11 residues. The germline V gene encodes CDR1 DFQATT and CDR2 SNEGSKA (reference sequence). The CDR3 sequence is CSAGTSDEQFF. The CDR3 coding sequence is TGCAGTGCTGGAACTAGTGATGAGCAGTTCTTC.

The V gene is TRBV7-7, the J gene TRBJ2-3; possibly TRBD2 for D (6 bases). Trimming pared 5 bases from V and 2 bases from J, leaving 14 bases between. This CDR3 has 15 residues. Germline V lookup: CDR1 SSHAT, CDR2 FNYEAQ (reference sequence). CDR3 sequence: CASSPGLRFTDTQYF. CDR3 DNA sequence: TGTGCCAGCAGCCCGGGACTTCGTTTCACAGATACGCAGTATTTT.

The chain has TRBV19 and TRBJ2-3; 12 bases are a match to TRBD2. Germline CDR1 and CDR2: LNHDA and SQIVND (reference sequence). The CDR3 covers 16 residues. Losses at the gene ends were 5 bases for V and 1 base for J; bases not matched to a gene: 4. The CDR3 loop is CASSFRTSGGTDTQYF. CDR3 sequence (DNA): TGTGCCAGTAGTTTCCGGACTAGCGGGGGCACAGATACGCAGTATTTT.

The rearrangement uses TRBV28 and TRBJ2-7, with TRBD1 matching 7 bases. Looked up from germline, CDR1 is MDHEN and CDR2 is SYDVKM. The CDR3 has 13 residues. The ends lost 7 bases at V and 4 bases at J; junction bases unmatched: 7. The CDR3: CASTDRVRYEQYF. Written as DNA, the CDR3 is TGTGCCAGCACAGACAGGGTGAGATACGAGCAGTACTTC.

This clone was observed a single time. The V call is TRBV14, the J call TRBJ2-5, with a tentative D call TRBD2 (5 bases). The V and J ends lost 1 base and 3 bases respectively, with 15 bases between them. The CDR3 covers 16 residues. From germline, CDR1 is SGHDN and CDR2 FVKESK. For the CDR3, the DNA is TGTGCCAGCAGCCAAGTAGCGTGGACGCAGGAAGAGACCCAGTACTTC. The encoded protein is CASSQVAWTQEETQYF.

J is TRBJ2-7 and V is TRBV27; possibly TRBD2 for D (5 bases). V was pared by 3 bases and J by 6 bases, with 15 bases between. In germline, CDR1 is MNHEY, CDR2 SMNVEV (reference sequence). The CDR3 runs to 14 residues. The CDR3 loop is CASSFGAAGAEQYF. The DNA of the CDR3 is TGTGCCAGCAGTTTTGGAGCCGCGGGCGCCGAGCAGTACTTC.

V gene TRBV29-1 combines with J gene TRBJ2-3, with 8 bases aligning to TRBD1. CDR3 length: 14 residues. Germline V CDR1 and CDR2: SQVTM, ANQGSEA. V trimming: 5 bases; J trimming: 2 bases; junction bases outside the gene matches: 6. The CDR3 coding sequence is TGCAGCGTTTTGGGACAGGCTAACACAGATACGCAGTATTTT. Encoded protein: CSVLGQANTDTQYF.

This clone has more than one count but fewer than ten. This chain connects TRBV7-8 to TRBJ2-5; D might be TRBD2 (6 bases). V was shortened by 5 bases and J by 1 base, with 14 bases between the two germline ends. The CDR3 totals 15 residues. Per the germline V gene, CDR1 is SGHVS and CDR2 is FQNEAQ. The CDR3 sequence is CASSRRGMFQETQYF. The CDR3 DNA follows: TGTGCCAGCAGCCGGCGGGGTATGTTCCAAGAGACCCAGTACTTC.

The chain carries TRBV28 and TRBJ1-1, with D possibly TRBD1 on 5 matching bases. The CDR3 runs to 15 residues. Germline CDR1 reads MDHEN; CDR2 reads SYDVKM. Trimming removed 3 bases at V and 3 bases at J, with 14 bases between. The CDR3: CASSFAYSRDTEAFF. The CDR3 DNA follows: TGTGCCAGCAGTTTCGCTTACTCCAGGGACACTGAAGCTTTCTTT. The full variable domain, completed using reference TRBV28 and TRBJ1-1, is DVKVTQSSRYLVKRTGEKVFLECVQDMDHENMFWYRQDPGLGLRLIYFSYDVKMKEKGDIPEGYSVSREKKERFSLILESASTNQTSMYLCASSFAYSRDTEAFFGQGTRLTVV.

This chain links TRBV9 with TRBJ1-6; D perhaps matches TRBD1 (5 bases). CDR1 SGDLS and CDR2 YYNGEE come from the germline V gene. The V gene lost 3 bases and the J gene lost 0 bases, with 13 bases spanning the gap. CDR3 size: 17 residues. In DNA, the CDR3 is TGTGCCAGCAGCGGAGAAGGGGTTTACTCCTATAATTCACCCCTCCACTTT. Protein: CASSGEGVYSYNSPLHF.

This chain links TRBV21-1 with TRBJ2-7; the table's D gene call, TRBD1, was not cross checked with the DNA. TRBV21-1 is a pseudogene segment. This CDR3 contains 13 residues. The CDR3 DNA sequence: TGTGCCATCGTACGGGACAGGTGGTACGAGCAGTACTTC. It encodes CAIVRDRWYEQYF.